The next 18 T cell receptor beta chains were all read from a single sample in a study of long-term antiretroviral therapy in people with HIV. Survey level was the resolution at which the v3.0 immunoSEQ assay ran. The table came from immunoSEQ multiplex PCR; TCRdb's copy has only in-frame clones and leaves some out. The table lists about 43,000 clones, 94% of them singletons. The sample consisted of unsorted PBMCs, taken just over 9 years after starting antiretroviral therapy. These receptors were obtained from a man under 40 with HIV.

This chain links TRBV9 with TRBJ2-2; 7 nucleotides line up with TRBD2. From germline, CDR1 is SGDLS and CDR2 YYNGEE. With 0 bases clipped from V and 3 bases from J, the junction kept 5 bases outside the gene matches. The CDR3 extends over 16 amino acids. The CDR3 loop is CASSVATSIDTGELFF. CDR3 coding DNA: TGTGCCAGCAGCGTAGCGACTAGCATCGACACCGGGGAGCTGTTTTTT.

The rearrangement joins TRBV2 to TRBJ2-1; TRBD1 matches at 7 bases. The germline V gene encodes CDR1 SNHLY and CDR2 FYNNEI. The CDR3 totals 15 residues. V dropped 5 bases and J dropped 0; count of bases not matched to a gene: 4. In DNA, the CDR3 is TGTGCCAGCAGTCGACAGGGCAGCTCCTACAATGAGCAGTTCTTC. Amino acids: CASSRQGSSYNEQFF.

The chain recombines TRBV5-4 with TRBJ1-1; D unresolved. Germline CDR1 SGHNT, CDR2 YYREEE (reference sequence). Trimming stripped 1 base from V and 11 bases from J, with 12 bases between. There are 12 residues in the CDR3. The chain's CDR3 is CASSLSTEGAFF. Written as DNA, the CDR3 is TGTGCCAGCAGCTTGTCAACAGAAGGGGCTTTCTTT.

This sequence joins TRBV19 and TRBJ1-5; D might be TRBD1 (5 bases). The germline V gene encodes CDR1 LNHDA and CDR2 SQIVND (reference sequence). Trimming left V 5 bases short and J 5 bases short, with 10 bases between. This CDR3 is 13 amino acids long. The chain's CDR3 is CASSPGVHQPQHF. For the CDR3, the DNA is TGTGCCAGTAGTCCGGGGGTTCATCAGCCCCAGCATTTT.

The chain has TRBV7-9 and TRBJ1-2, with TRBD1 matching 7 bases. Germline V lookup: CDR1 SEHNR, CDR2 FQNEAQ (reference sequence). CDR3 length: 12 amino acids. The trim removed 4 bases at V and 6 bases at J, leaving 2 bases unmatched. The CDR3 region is CASSSGTDGYTF. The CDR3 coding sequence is TGTGCCAGCAGCTCCGGGACAGATGGCTACACCTTC.

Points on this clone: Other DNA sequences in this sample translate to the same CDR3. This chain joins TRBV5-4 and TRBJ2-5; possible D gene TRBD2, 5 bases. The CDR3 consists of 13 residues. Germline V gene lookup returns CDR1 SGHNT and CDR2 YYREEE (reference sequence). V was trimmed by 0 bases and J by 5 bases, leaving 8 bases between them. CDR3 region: CASSLDREETQYF. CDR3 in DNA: TGTGCCAGCAGCTTGGATAGGGAGGAGACCCAGTACTTC.

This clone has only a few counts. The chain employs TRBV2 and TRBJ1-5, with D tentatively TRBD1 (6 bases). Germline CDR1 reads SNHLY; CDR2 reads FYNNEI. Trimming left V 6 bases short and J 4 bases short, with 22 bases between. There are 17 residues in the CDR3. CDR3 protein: CASSPSGADPDNQPQHF. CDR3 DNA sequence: TGTGCCAGCAGCCCCTCGGGGGCGGACCCCGATAATCAGCCCCAGCATTTT.

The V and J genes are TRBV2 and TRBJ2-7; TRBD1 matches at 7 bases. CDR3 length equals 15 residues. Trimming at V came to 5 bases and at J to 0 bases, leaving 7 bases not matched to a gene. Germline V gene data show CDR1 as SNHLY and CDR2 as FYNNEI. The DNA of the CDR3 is TGTGCCAGCAGTCTTTCCAGGGGGAACTCCTACGAGCAGTACGTC. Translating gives CASSLSRGNSYEQYV.

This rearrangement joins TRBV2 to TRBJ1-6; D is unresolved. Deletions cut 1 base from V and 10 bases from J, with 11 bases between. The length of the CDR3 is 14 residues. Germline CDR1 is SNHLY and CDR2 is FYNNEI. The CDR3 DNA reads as TGTGCCAGCAGTGAAGGAAAGGGTGGCTCACCCCTCCACTTT. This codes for CASSEGKGGSPLHF.

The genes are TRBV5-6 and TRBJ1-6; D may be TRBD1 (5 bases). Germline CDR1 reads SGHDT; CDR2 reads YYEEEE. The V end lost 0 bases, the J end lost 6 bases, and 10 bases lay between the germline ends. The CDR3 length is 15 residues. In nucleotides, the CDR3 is TGTGCCAGCAGCTTGGTGGGGGTCGGTAATTCACCCCTCCACTTT. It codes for CASSLVGVGNSPLHF.

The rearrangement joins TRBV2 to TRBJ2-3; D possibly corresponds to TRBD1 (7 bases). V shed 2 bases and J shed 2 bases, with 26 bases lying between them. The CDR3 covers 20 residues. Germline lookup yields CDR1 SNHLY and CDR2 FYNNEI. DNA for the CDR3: TGTGCCAGCAGTGAATGGAGGGGGAGACAGGGATCCGATCTCACAGATACGCAGTATTTT. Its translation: CASSEWRGRQGSDLTDTQYF. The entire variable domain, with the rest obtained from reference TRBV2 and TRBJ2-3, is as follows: EPEVTQTPSHQVTQMGQEVILRCVPISNHLYFYWYRQILGQKVEFLVSFYNNEISEKSEIFDDQFSVERPDGSNFTLKIRSTKLEDSAMYFCASSEWRGRQGSDLTDTQYFGPGTRLTVL.

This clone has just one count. The CDR3 coding sequence is TGTGCCAGCAGTGAAGCTGAAGGGGCGGGCGGGGAGCTGTTTTTT. Translated, it gives CASSEAEGAGGELFF. This chain joins TRBV2 and TRBJ2-2; D may match TRBD1 or TRBD2 (5 bases each). V was clipped by 0 bases and J by 7 bases, with 12 bases between them. Per germline, CDR1 SNHLY and CDR2 FYNNEI. CDR3 length: 15 residues.

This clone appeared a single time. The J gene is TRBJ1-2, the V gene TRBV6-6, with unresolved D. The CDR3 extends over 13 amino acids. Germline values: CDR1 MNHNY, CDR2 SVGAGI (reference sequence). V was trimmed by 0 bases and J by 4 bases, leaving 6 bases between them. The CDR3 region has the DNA TGTGCCAGCAGTTACTCGGAGGGCTATGGCTACACCTTC. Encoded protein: CASSYSEGYGYTF.

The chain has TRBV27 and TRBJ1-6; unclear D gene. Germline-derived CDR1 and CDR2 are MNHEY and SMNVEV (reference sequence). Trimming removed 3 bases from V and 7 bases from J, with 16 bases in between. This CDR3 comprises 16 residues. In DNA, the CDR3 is TGTGCCAGCAGTTTGGTAGGTAGTCGGTTGAATTCACCCCTCCACTTT. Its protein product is CASSLVGSRLNSPLHF.

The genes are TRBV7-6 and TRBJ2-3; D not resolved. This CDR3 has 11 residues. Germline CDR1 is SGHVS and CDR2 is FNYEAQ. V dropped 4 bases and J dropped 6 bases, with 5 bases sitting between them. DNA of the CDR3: TGTGCCAGCAGCTCTGTGGATACGCAGTATTTT. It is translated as CASSSVDTQYF.

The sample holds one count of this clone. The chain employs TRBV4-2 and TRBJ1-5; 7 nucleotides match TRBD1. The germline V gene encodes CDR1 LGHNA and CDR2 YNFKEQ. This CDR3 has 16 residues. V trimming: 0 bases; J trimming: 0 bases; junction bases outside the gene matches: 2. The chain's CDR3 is CASSQEGGSSNQPQHF. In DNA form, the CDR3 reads TGTGCCAGCAGCCAAGAAGGGGGCTCTAGCAATCAGCCCCAGCATTTT.

The CDR3 DNA is TGTGCCAGTAGTAAGGGGACCGGGGACCAGCATTTT. Protein product: CASSKGTGDQHF. The rearrangement uses TRBV19 and TRBJ1-5; TRBD1 is a possible D gene (5 bases). Germline V gene sequence: CDR1 LNHDA, CDR2 SQIVND (reference sequence). V was cut by 4 bases and J by 12 bases, with 13 bases left in between. This CDR3 contains 12 residues.

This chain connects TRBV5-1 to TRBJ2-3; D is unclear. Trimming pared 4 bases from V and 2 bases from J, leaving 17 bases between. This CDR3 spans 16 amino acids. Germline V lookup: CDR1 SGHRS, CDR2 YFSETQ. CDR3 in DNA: TGCGCCAGCAGCCCCGGTCAAGGCTCCATCACAGATACGCAGTATTTT. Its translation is CASSPGQGSITDTQYF.